The TCR beta chain described here comes from a study of blood T cell repertoires in COVID-19. Study in general: Italy, Spain and the United States were the sources of the convalescent and acute COVID-19 samples.

The assay was immunoSEQ multiplex PCR, and TCRdb's table has in-frame clones only and misses some. Of fewer than 400,000 clones listed, about 83% are singletons. The V end was cut by 2 bases, the J end by 1 base, with 14 bases between. Per the germline V gene, CDR1 is MNHNS and CDR2 is SASEGT. The CDR3 length is 16 residues. The sequenced material came from PBMCs or T cells enriched from blood (not recorded which). The TCR comes from a woman aged 45-65 years who had recovered from COVID-19. The chain employs TRBV6-1 and TRBJ1-1; D ambiguous. CDR3 DNA sequence: TGTGCCAGCAGTGAAAGGTGGTTACAGCCGAACACTGAAGCTTTCTTT. This codes for CASSERWLQPNTEAFF.